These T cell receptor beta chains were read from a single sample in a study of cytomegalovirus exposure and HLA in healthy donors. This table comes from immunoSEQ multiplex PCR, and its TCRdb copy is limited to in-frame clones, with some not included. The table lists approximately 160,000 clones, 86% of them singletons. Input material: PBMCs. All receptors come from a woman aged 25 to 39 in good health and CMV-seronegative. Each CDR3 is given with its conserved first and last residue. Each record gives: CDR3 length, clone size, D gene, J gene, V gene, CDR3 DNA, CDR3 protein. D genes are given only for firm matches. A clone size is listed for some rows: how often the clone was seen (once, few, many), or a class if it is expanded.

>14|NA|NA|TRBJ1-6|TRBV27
TGTGCCAGCAGTTTTCAGAGAGAGAATTCACCCCTCCACTTT
CASSFQRENSPLHF
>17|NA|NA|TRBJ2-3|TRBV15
TGTGCCACCAGCAGACTTCGCGGGCAGGAGAGCTGGGATACGCAGTATTTT
CATSRLRGQESWDTQYF
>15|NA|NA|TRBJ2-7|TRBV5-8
TGTGCCAGCAGCCTGGATGGGATTTCTTCCTACGAGCAGTACTTC
CASSLDGISSYEQYF
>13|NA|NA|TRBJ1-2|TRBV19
TGTGCCAGTAGTATAGATTTGGAGTATGGCTACACCTTC
CASSIDLEYGYTF
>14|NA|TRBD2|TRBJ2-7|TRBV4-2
TGTGCCAGCAGCTTGGCGGGAGGTGGGAACGTGCAGTACTTC
CASSLAGGGNVQYF
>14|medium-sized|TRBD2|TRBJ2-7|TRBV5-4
TGTGCCAGCAGCTTGGCGGGAGGTGGGAACGTGCAGTACTTC
CASSLAGGGNVQYF
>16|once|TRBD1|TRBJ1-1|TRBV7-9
TGTGCCAGCAGCTACCCCGCAGGGGGGACAGCAACCGAAGCTTTCTTT
CASSYPAGGTATEAFF
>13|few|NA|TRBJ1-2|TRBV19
TGTGCCAGTAGGCCGGGCGGACAGAATGGCTACACCTTC
CASRPGGQNGYTF
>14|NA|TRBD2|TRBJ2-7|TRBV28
TGTGCCAGCAGTACCTGGACTAGCGGGAGAGAGCAGTACTTC
CASSTWTSGREQYF
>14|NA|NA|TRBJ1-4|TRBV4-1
TGCGCCAGCAGCCAAGGGCAGTATAATGAAAAACTGTTTTTT
CASSQGQYNEKLFF
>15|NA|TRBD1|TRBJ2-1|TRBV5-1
TGCGCCAGCAGCTCGGGACAGGGGGATGGCAATGAGCAGTTCTTC
CASSSGQGDGNEQFF
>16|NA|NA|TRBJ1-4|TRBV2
TGTGCCAGCAGTGAAGCTCTAGGGGGGGCGGATGAGAAACTGTTTTTT
CASSEALGGADEKLFF
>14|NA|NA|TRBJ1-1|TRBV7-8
TGTGCCAGCAGCTTAGGGGCCCCGGGGACTGAAGCTTTCTTT
CASSLGAPGTEAFF
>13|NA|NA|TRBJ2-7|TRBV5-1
TGCGCCAGCAGCTTGCACAGCTCCTACGAGCAGTACTTC
CASSLHSSYEQYF
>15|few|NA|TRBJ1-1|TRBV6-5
TGTGCCAGCAGTTCGGGGGGGCTAGTAGGCACTGAAGCTTTCTTT
CASSSGGLVGTEAFF
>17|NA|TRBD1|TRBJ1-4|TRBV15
TGTGCCACCAGCGCGGGACAGGCAGTGAAGACTAATGAAAAACTGTTTTTT
CATSAGQAVKTNEKLFF
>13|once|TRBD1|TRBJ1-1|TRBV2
TGTGCCAGCAGTGAGACAGGGAGGTCTGAAGCTTTCTTT
CASSETGRSEAFF
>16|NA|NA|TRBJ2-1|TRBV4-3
TGCGCCAGCAGCCAAGACCCCCCGGGGTCCTACAATGAGCAGTTCTTC
CASSQDPPGSYNEQFF
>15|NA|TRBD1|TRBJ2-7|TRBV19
TGTGCCAGTAGTATAGGGGGACAGCAGCCCTACGAGCAGTACTTC
CASSIGGQQPYEQYF
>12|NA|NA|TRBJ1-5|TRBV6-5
TGTGCCAGCAGATTAGGGGATCAGCCCCAGCATTTT
CASRLGDQPQHF
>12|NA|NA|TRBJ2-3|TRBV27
TGTGCCAGCAGTTTAAAAACAGATACGCAGTATTTT
CASSLKTDTQYF
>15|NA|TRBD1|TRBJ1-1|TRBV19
TGTGCCAGTAGTATGCATACAGGGGGGAACACTGAAGCTTTCTTT
CASSMHTGGNTEAFF
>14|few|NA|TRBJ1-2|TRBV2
TGTGCCAGCAACTGGGAGAATACTAACTATGGCTACACCTTC
CASNWENTNYGYTF
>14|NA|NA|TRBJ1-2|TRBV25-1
TGTGCCAGCAGTGAAGGCAGGGAGTTCCATGGCTACACCTTC
CASSEGREFHGYTF
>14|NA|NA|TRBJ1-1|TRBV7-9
TGTGCCAGCTTTGGGCCACAGGGAGACACTGAAGCTTTCTTT
CASFGPQGDTEAFF
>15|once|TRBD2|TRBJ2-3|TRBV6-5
TGTGCCAGCAGTTACTCTCCCCTAGCGGGAGGGGCGCAGTATTTT
CASSYSPLAGGAQYF